Described below is a single T cell receptor (beta chain) sequence and its context. The CDR3 runs to 15 residues. V shed 9 bases, J shed 7 bases, and the junction held 7 bases outside the gene matches. CDR1 SEHNR and CDR2 FQNEAQ come from the germline V gene (reference sequence). The authors reverse transcribed all of the isolated RNA, so sequencing captured expressed TCRB transcripts. Data came from immunoSEQ multiplex PCR; TCRdb stores just in-frame clones and leaves some out. In the table there are roughly 180,000 clones, approximately 13% of which are singletons. The sample is drawn from a study of beta chain features in type 1 diabetes.

Input material: central memory CD4+ T cells from blood. The J gene is TRBJ2-1, the V gene TRBV7-9; 15 bases are shared with TRBD2. The receptor was isolated from a woman aged 18-29 years in good health. The DNA of the CDR3 is TGTGCCAGTACCCCGGGGACTAGCGGGAGGAATGAGCAGTTCTTC. Residues: CASTPGTSGRNEQFF. The complete variable domain, with remaining parts taken from reference TRBV7-9 and TRBJ2-1, reads DTGVSQNPRHKITKRGQNVTFRCDPISEHNRLYWYRQTLGQGPEFLTYFQNEAQLEKSRLLSDRFSAERPKGSFSTLEIQRTEQGDSAMYLCASTPGTSGRNEQFFGPGTRLTVL.